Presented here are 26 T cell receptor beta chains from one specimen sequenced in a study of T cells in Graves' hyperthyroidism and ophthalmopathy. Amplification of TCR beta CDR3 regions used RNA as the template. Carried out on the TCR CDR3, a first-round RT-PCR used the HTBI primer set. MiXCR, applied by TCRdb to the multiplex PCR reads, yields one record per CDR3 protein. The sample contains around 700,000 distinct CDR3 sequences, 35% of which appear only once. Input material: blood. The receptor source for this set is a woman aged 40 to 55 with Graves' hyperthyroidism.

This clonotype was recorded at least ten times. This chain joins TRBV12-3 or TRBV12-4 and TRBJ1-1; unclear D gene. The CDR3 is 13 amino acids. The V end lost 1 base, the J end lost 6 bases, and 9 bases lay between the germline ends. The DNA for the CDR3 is TGTGCCAGCAGTTTAGTAGCAGGCGCTGAAGCTTTCTTT. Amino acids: CASSLVAGAEAFF.

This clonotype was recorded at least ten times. The CDR3 reads CATSDWRGAFF. As DNA, the CDR3 is TGTGCCACCAGTGATTGGCGGGGGGCTTTCTTT. The gene calls are TRBV24-1 and TRBJ1-1; D is possibly TRBD1 (5 bases). The CDR3 length is 11 residues. CDR1 KGHDR and CDR2 SFDVKD come from the germline V gene. The germline V and J ends were trimmed by 2 bases and 11 bases, with 8 bases remaining between them.

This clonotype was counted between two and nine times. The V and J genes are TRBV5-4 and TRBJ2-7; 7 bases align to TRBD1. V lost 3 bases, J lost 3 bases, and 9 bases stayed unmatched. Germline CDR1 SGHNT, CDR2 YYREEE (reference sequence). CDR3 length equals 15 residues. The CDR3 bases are TGTGCCAGCAGCTCACCCTCGCGGACAGGCTACGAGCAGTACTTC. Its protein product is CASSSPSRTGYEQYF.

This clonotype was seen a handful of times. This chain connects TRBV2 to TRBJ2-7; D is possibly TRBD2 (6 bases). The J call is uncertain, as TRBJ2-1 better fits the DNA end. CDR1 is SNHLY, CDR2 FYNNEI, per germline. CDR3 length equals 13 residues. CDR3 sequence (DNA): TGTGCCAGCATCGCGGGGAATTACAATGAGCAGTTCTTC. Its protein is CASIAGNYNEQFF.

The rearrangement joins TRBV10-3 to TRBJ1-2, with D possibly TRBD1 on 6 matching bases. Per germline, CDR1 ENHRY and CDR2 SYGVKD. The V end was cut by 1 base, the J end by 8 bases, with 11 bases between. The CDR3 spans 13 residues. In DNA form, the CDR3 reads TGTGCCATCAGTGAGTTGGTCAGGGGAGGCTACACCTTC. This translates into CAISELVRGGYTF.

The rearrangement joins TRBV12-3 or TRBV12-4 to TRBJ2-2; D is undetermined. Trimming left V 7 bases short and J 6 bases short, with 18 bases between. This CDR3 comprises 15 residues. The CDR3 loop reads CASTPRVSGSGELFF. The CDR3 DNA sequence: TGTGCCAGCACCCCCCGAGTCTCTGGGTCCGGGGAGCTGTTTTTT.

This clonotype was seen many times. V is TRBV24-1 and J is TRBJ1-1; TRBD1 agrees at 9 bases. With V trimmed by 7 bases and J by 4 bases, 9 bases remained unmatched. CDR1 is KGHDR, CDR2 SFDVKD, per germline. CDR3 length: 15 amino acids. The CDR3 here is CATSGKQGAGTEAFF. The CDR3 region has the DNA TGTGCCACCAGCGGCAAACAGGGGGCCGGCACTGAAGCTTTCTTT.

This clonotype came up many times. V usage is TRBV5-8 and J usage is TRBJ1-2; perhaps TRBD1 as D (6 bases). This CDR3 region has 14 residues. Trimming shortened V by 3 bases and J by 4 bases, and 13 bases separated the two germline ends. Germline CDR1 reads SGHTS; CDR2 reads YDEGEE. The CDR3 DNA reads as TGTGCCAGCAGCTACTTACAGGGCCCCTATGGCTACACCTTC. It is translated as CASSYLQGPYGYTF.

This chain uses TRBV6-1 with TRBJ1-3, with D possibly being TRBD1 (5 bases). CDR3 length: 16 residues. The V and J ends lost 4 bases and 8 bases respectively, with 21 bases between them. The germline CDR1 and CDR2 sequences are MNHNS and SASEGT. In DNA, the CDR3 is TGTGCCAGCAGTGGCTCGGCAGGGCCGAGCGGAGACACCATATATTTT. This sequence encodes CASSGSAGPSGDTIYF.

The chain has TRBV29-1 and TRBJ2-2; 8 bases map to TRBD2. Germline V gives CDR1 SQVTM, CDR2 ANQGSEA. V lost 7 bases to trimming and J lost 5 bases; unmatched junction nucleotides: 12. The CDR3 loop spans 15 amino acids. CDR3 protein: CSAIRSGTSTGELFF. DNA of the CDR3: TGCAGCGCCATACGATCCGGGACTAGTACCGGGGAGCTGTTTTTT.

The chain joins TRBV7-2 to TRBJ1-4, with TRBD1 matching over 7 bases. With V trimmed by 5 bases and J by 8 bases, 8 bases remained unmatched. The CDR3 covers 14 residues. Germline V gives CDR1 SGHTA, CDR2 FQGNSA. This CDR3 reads CASSMRQGGEKLFF. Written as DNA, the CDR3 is TGTGCCAGCAGCATGAGACAGGGAGGGGAAAAACTGTTTTTT.

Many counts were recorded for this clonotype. CDR3 sequence: CASSDGTADGYTF. CDR3 bases: TGCGCCAGCAGCGACGGGACAGCGGATGGCTACACCTTC. The J gene is TRBJ1-2, the V gene TRBV5-1; 7 bases align to TRBD1. The CDR3 is 13 amino acids. Germline trimming cut 4 bases from V and 6 bases from J; bases unmatched to any gene: 6. Germline CDR1 SGHRS, CDR2 YFSETQ.

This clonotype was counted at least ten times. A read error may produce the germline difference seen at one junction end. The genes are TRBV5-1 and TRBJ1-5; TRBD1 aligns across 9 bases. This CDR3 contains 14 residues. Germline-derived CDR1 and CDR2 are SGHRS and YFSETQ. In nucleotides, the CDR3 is TGTGCCAGCAGTTTACAGGGGGCGGGTCAGCCCCAGCATTTT. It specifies CASSLQGAGQPQHF.

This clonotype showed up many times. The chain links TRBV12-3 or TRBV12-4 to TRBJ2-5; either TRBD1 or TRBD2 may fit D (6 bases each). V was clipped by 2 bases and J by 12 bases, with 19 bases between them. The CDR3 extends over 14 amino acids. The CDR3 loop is CASSLKGSGAHKYF. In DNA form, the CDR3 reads TGTGCCAGCAGTTTAAAGGGTTCGGGGGCTCACAAGTACTTC.

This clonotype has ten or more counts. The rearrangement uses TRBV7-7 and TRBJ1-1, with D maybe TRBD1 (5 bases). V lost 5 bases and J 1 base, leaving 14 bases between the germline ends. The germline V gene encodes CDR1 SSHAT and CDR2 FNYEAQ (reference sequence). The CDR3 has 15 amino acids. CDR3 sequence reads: CASSKRAGTNTEAFF. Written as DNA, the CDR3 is TGTGCCAGCAGCAAAAGGGCGGGGACGAACACTGAAGCTTTCTTT.

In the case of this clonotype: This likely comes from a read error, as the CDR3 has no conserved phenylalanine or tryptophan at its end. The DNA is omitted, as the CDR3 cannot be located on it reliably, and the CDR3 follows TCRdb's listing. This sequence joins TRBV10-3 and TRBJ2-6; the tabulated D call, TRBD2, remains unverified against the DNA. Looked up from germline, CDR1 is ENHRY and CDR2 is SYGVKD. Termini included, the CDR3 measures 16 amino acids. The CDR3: CAISRARPSGANVLTL.

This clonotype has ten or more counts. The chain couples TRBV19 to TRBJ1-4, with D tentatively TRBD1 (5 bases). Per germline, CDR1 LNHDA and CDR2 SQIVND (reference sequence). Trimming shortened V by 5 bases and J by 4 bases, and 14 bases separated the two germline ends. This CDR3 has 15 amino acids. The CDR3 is CASSAPRGSNEKLFF. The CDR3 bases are TGTGCCAGTAGTGCGCCTCGGGGGAGTAATGAAAAACTGTTTTTT.

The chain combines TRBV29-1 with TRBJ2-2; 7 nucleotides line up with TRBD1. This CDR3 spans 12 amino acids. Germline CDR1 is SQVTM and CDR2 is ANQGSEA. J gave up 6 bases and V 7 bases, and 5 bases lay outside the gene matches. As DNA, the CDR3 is TGCAGCGCCGACAGGGCTTCCGGGGAGCTGTTTTTT. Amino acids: CSADRASGELFF.

CDR3: CAINSPGTDNYGYTF. The CDR3 nucleotides are TGTGCCATCAATTCTCCGGGGACCGATAACTATGGCTACACCTTC. This rearrangement joins TRBV10-3 to TRBJ1-2; maybe TRBD1 (5 bases). V was pared by 7 bases and J by 1 base, with 16 bases between. Germline CDR1 ENHRY, CDR2 SYGVKD. The CDR3 totals 15 residues.

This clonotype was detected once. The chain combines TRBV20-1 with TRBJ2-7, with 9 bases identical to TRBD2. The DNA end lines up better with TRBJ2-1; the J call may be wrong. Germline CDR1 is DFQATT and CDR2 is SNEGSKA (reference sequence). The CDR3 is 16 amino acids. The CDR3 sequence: CSARAGGTSRDNEQFF. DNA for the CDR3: TGCAGTGCTAGGGCGGGGGGGACTAGCAGGGACAATGAGCAGTTCTTC.

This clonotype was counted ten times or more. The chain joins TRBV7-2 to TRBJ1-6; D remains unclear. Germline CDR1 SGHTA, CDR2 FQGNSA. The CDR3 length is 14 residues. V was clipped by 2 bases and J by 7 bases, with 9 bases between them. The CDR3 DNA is TGTGCCAGCAGCTTACCCACGGAGAATTCACCCCTCCACTTT. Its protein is CASSLPTENSPLHF. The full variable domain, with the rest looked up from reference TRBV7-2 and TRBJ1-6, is GAGVSQSPSNKVTEKGKDVELRCDPISGHTALYWYRQSLGQGLEFLIYFQGNSAPDKSGLPSDRFSAERTGGSVSTLTIQRTQQEDSAVYLCASSLPTENSPLHFGNGTRLTVT.

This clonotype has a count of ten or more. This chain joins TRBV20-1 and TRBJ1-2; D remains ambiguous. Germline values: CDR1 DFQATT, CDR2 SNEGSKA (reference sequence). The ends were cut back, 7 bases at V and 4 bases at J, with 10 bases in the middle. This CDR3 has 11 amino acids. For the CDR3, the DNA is TGCAGTGTTTCGGTATCCTATGGCTACACCTTC. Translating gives CSVSVSYGYTF.

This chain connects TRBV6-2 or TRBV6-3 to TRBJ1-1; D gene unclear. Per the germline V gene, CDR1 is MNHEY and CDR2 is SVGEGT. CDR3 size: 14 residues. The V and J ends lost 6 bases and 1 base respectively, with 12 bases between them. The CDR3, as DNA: TGTGCCAGCAGCGCCAGGACGGAGAACACTGAAGCTTTCTTT. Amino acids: CASSARTENTEAFF.

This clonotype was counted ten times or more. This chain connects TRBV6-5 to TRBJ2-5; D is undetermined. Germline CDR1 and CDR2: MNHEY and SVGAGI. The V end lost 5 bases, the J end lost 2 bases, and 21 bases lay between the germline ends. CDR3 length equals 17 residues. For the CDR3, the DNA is TGTGCCAGCAGTGAAATGGTGGGAACGGAGAGTCAAGAGACCCAGTACTTC. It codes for CASSEMVGTESQETQYF.

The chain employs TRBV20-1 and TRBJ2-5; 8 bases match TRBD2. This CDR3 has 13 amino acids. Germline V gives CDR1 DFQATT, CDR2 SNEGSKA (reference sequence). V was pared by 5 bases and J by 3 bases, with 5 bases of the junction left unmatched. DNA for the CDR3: TGCAGTGCTGCTATAGCGGGGAAAGAGACCCAGTACTTC. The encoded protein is CSAAIAGKETQYF.

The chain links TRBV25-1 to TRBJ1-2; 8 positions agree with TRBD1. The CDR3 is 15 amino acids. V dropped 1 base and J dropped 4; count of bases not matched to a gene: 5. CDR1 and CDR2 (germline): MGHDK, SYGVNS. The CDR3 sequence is CASSESWQGAYGYTF. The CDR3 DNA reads TGTGCCAGCAGTGAATCGTGGCAGGGGGCCTATGGCTACACCTTC.